Listed below are T cell receptor beta chains from one sample, sequenced in a study of blood T cell repertoires in COVID-19. Produced via immunoSEQ multiplex PCR; TCRdb's table is partial and in-frame only. The sample records fewer than 300,000 clones, approximately 90% being singletons. The specimen was PBMCs or T cells enriched from blood (not recorded which). The receptors here all came from a young man who had recovered from COVID-19. The conserved cysteine and the conserved F or W are not part of the CDR3 here. The order of the fields is J gene, V gene, CDR3 protein.

j_gene: TRBJ2-1
v_gene: TRBV2
CDR3aa: ATSRGGVSYNEQF

j_gene: TRBJ2-1
v_gene: TRBV24-1
CDR3aa: ATAGSSYNEQF

j_gene: TRBJ1-5
v_gene: TRBV2
CDR3aa: ASRATDRNQPQH

j_gene: TRBJ2-1
v_gene: TRBV7-2
CDR3aa: ASSLLSGNSYNEQF

j_gene: TRBJ2-1
v_gene: TRBV28
CDR3aa: ASSSLAGLSYNEQF

j_gene: TRBJ2-6
v_gene: TRBV19
CDR3aa: ASSRTASGANVLT

j_gene: TRBJ1-2
v_gene: TRBV19
CDR3aa: ASSITRDYGYT

j_gene: TRBJ1-2
v_gene: TRBV5-6
CDR3aa: ASSSSRVANYGYT

j_gene: TRBJ2-2
v_gene: TRBV5-1
CDR3aa: ASSLGDTNTGELF

j_gene: TRBJ2-3
v_gene: TRBV6-4
CDR3aa: ASSLEGWGGTDTQY

j_gene: TRBJ2-7
v_gene: TRBV7-9
CDR3aa: ASSFDVVGTGDSEQY

j_gene: TRBJ2-3
v_gene: TRBV24-1
CDR3aa: ATSDPTPRSTGKLTDTQY

j_gene: TRBJ2-3
v_gene: TRBV5-4
CDR3aa: ASSLWSADTQY

j_gene: TRBJ1-5
v_gene: TRBV6-5
CDR3aa: ASSSQGGQPQH

j_gene: TRBJ2-7
v_gene: TRBV11-2
CDR3aa: ASSLGQGAYEQY

j_gene: TRBJ2-4
v_gene: TRBV10-3
CDR3aa: AGKGKQGAASPENIQY

j_gene: TRBJ1-5
v_gene: TRBV10-3
CDR3aa: ATQGQGDQPQH

j_gene: TRBJ1-6
v_gene: TRBV19
CDR3aa: ASSPGTGALAYNSPLH

j_gene: TRBJ2-3
v_gene: TRBV5-1
CDR3aa: ASNLGVLGTDTQY

j_gene: TRBJ2-5
v_gene: TRBV7-9
CDR3aa: ASSLAKGQGPKTQY

j_gene: TRBJ2-1
v_gene: TRBV6-1
CDR3aa: ASSESSENTYNEQF

j_gene: TRBJ2-7
v_gene: TRBV11-3
CDR3aa: ASSLSPTGSSYEQY

j_gene: TRBJ2-1
v_gene: TRBV19
CDR3aa: ASSITSGRARTIDEQF

j_gene: TRBJ1-5
v_gene: TRBV3-1/TRBV3-2
CDR3aa: ASSPSGNQPQH

j_gene: TRBJ2-5
v_gene: TRBV5-8
CDR3aa: ASSLALSSGTQETQY

j_gene: TRBJ1-3
v_gene: TRBV5-4
CDR3aa: ASSSGQGGPSGNTIY

j_gene: TRBJ2-3
v_gene: TRBV6-4
CDR3aa: ARISGRHSDTQY

j_gene: TRBJ2-7
v_gene: TRBV7-9
CDR3aa: ASSQTTEGGKQY

j_gene: TRBJ2-7
v_gene: TRBV15
CDR3aa: ATSRGPPSSYEQY

j_gene: TRBJ2-3
v_gene: TRBV9
CDR3aa: ASSVVGFPRLGEADTQY

j_gene: TRBJ2-1
v_gene: TRBV6-4
CDR3aa: ASSEASGRGDEQF

j_gene: TRBJ1-4
v_gene: TRBV4-1
CDR3aa: ASSPYGSFGGEKLF

j_gene: TRBJ1-6
v_gene: TRBV5-1
CDR3aa: ASSFGEAPRSPLH

j_gene: TRBJ2-3
v_gene: TRBV28
CDR3aa: ASTSRQDTQY

j_gene: TRBJ1-6
v_gene: TRBV5-1
CDR3aa: ASAMGGSNNSPLH

j_gene: TRBJ2-6
v_gene: TRBV3-1/TRBV3-2
CDR3aa: ASSQLGGSGANVLT

j_gene: TRBJ2-3
v_gene: TRBV20-1
CDR3aa: SASFGRAGGPMADTQY

j_gene: TRBJ1-1
v_gene: TRBV3-1/TRBV3-2
CDR3aa: ASSQPGRKTEAF

j_gene: TRBJ1-2
v_gene: TRBV4-1
CDR3aa: ASSQTSRSNYGYT

j_gene: TRBJ2-7
v_gene: TRBV3-1/TRBV3-2
CDR3aa: ASRDMNEQY

j_gene: TRBJ2-3
v_gene: TRBV7-3
CDR3aa: ASSPGSTDTQY

j_gene: TRBJ1-1
v_gene: TRBV27
CDR3aa: ASSLTGDDTEAF

j_gene: TRBJ2-3
v_gene: TRBV27
CDR3aa: ASSLLSGGTQY

j_gene: TRBJ1-4
v_gene: TRBV5-5
CDR3aa: ASSLAWPGGLANEKLF

j_gene: TRBJ2-5
v_gene: TRBV18
CDR3aa: ASSLSAQGARETQY

j_gene: TRBJ1-1
v_gene: TRBV30
CDR3aa: AWSVSGVGTEAF

j_gene: TRBJ1-2
v_gene: TRBV18
CDR3aa: ASSPPGQGTYGYT

j_gene: TRBJ1-4
v_gene: TRBV15
CDR3aa: ATSRGATWRNEKLF

j_gene: TRBJ2-1
v_gene: TRBV5-1
CDR3aa: ASRTEPQAANEQF